This T cell receptor (beta chain) was profiled in a study of CD8 T cells in Susac syndrome. The RNA input was about 0.5 to 1 ug, and it was reverse transcribed with random hexamers. One entry per CDR3 protein, called by TCRdb with MiXCR from the immunoSEQ multiplex PCR reads. The sample holds 300,000 to 350,000 distinct CDR3 sequences, 92% seen once. Sample: CD4+ T cells from PBMCs. The TCR sequence derives from a human donor with multiple sclerosis.

For the CDR3, the DNA is TGTGCCAGTGCCGGGACAGGCATCACTGAAGCTTTCTTT. Its translation is CASAGTGITEAFF. J is TRBJ1-1 and V is TRBV2; 8 bases match TRBD1. Trimming at V came to 9 bases and at J to 4 bases, leaving 7 bases not matched to a gene. This CDR3 has 13 amino acids. The V gene's germline CDR1 is SNHLY and CDR2 FYNNEI.